This T cell receptor (beta chain) was obtained from a study of blood T cell repertoires in COVID-19. Study overall: T cells, B-cell-depleted T cells, or PBMCs supplied cDNA or gDNA.

This clone has just a few counts. Authors' processing steps: Amplification from reference gene primers served as the basis for estimated nucleated cell counts. TCRdb keeps only in-frame clones here, not all; method: immunoSEQ multiplex PCR. Clone size and the V and J calls come from that table; the DNA yielded D and trimming. In the table there are about 220,000 clones, approximately 82% of which are singletons. The sequencing input was peripheral blood. This clonotype originated in a woman older than 75 with acute or convalescent COVID-19.

CDR3 region: CASSLDPGAETQYF. CDR3 DNA: TGTGCCAGCAGCTTGGACCCGGGAGCAGAGACCCAGTACTTC. This chain uses TRBV11-3 with TRBJ2-5; possibly TRBD2 for D (6 bases). CDR1 is SGHNT and CDR2 is YENEEA in the germline V gene. This CDR3 spans 14 amino acids. Trimming shortened V by 3 bases and J by 4 bases, and 12 bases separated the two germline ends.